The 4 T cell receptor beta chains in this list originate from one sample, sequenced in a study of T cells in Graves' hyperthyroidism and ophthalmopathy. It was RNA transcripts that yielded the amplified TCR beta CDR3 regions. HTBI primers were used for first-round RT-PCR of the TCR CDR3. One entry per CDR3 protein, called by TCRdb with MiXCR from the multiplex PCR reads. The sample lists roughly 800,000 distinct CDR3 sequences; roughly 40% were seen once. Specimen: blood. These receptors were collected from a man aged 18-30 years with Graves' hyperthyroidism.

This chain uses TRBV20-1 with TRBJ2-2; D is perhaps TRBD1 or TRBD2 (5 bases each). The germline CDR1 and CDR2 sequences are DFQATT and SNEGSKA (reference sequence). Trimming shortened V by 1 base and J by 4 bases, and 7 bases separated the two germline ends. The CDR3 is 13 amino acids. The CDR3 DNA follows: TGCAGTGCTAGAGCTGGGGGCACCGGGGAGCTGTTTTTT. This encodes CSARAGGTGELFF.

Worth noting for this clonotype: The CDR3 does not close with the conserved phenylalanine or tryptophan, likely indicating a read error. The limits of the CDR3 on the DNA are not certain, so only TCRdb's listed CDR3 is given. The rearrangement joins TRBV2 to TRBJ1-1; TRBD1, the table's D call, was not compared with the DNA. Germline assignment: CDR1 SNHLY and CDR2 FYNNEI. The CDR3 sequence runs 10 residues, both termini included. CDR3 residues: CASSDGNLFA.

The rearrangement links TRBV6-5 to TRBJ2-7, with TRBD1 matching 7 bases. This CDR3 contains 12 residues. The germline gives CDR1 MNHEY, CDR2 SVGAGI. V gave up 6 bases and J gave up 7 bases; unmatched junction bases: 6. The CDR3 DNA reads as TGTGCCAGCAGCTCGCCGGGACAGGAGCAGTACTTC. Amino acid sequence: CASSSPGQEQYF.

The V call is TRBV29-1, the J call TRBJ2-3; D is undetermined. The CDR3 runs 13 residues. V was shortened by 3 bases and J by 3 bases, with 10 bases between the two germline ends. Germline CDR1 is SQVTM and CDR2 is ANQGSEA. Here the CDR3 reads CSVELYATDTQYF. The CDR3 nucleotides read TGCAGCGTTGAGCTCTATGCGACAGATACGCAGTATTTT.